Listed here are 13 T cell receptor beta chains from one sample, sequenced in a study of blood T cells in healthy people across ages. For the second PCR, which ran for 7 to 11 cycles, a sample-barcoded 5' primer and a J-beta primer mix were used. TCRdb reanalysed the 5' RACE reads using MiXCR and keeps one entry per CDR3 protein. Of around 1,500,000 distinct CDR3 sequences listed, under 30% are singletons. The sequencing input was blood. These receptors were collected from a woman aged 25-40 years in good health.

This clonotype was seen ten or more times. The chain carries TRBV12-3 or TRBV12-4 and TRBJ2-5, with D perhaps matching TRBD2 (6 bases). The CDR3 contains 14 residues. V was pared by 3 bases and J by 5 bases, with 13 bases between. As DNA, the CDR3 is TGTGCCAGCAGTTTTAGCGGACGGCCGGAGACCCAGTACTTC. Residues: CASSFSGRPETQYF.

The J gene is TRBJ2-1, the V gene TRBV9; TRBD2 agrees at 13 bases. The CDR3 consists of 16 residues. Per the germline V gene, CDR1 is SGDLS and CDR2 is YYNGEE. The junction had 7 bases not matched to a gene; V was cut back by 3 bases and J by 7 bases. CDR3 in DNA: TGTGCCAGCAGCGCCGGGACTAGCGGGACCTTGAATGAGCAGTTCTTC. This translates into CASSAGTSGTLNEQFF.

This clonotype has a handful of counts. The CDR3 sequence: CSAPSTILNEQYF. CDR3 coding DNA: TGCAGTGCCCCTTCCACTATTCTTAACGAGCAGTACTTC. V usage is TRBV20-1 and J usage is TRBJ2-4, with no clear D. Gene TRBJ2-7 matches the end of the DNA better, so the J call may be wrong. Germline assignment: CDR1 DFQATT and CDR2 SNEGSKA (reference sequence). The CDR3 covers 13 residues.

V gene TRBV7-2 combines with J gene TRBJ2-1; D is ambiguous. The CDR3 runs 13 residues. CDR1 and CDR2 (germline): SGHTA, FQGNSA. Trimming removed 5 bases from V and 9 bases from J, with 14 bases in between. The CDR3 nucleotides are TGTGCCAGCAGCCGAGACTTCGCCACTGAGCAGTTCTTC. This encodes CASSRDFATEQFF.

Of note for this clonotype: Sequence at one end of the junction differs from germline and may be a read error. The V call is TRBV6-5, the J call TRBJ2-6; D tentatively reads TRBD1 or TRBD2 (5 bases each). The CDR3 totals 17 residues. Germline V gives CDR1 MNHEY, CDR2 SVGAGI. CDR3 DNA sequence: TGTGCCAGCAGCCTTGGGGGACGGAACTCTGGGGCCAACGTCCTGGCTTTC. The encoded protein is CASSLGGRNSGANVLAF.

This clonotype was detected many times. The chain uses TRBV24-1 and TRBJ2-1; D is ambiguous. The CDR3 runs 12 residues. V was trimmed by 9 bases and J by 8 bases, leaving 13 bases between them. Looked up from germline, CDR1 is KGHDR and CDR2 is SFDVKD. As DNA, the CDR3 is TGTGCCACCGGAGATCAGTTTGATGAGCAGTTCTTC. Protein product: CATGDQFDEQFF.

This clonotype was counted at least ten times. The J gene is TRBJ2-3, the V gene TRBV29-1; 8 bases are a match to TRBD1. V was clipped by 1 base and J by 5 bases; unmatched bases: 2. The CDR3 totals 13 residues. Germline CDR1 is SQVTM and CDR2 is ANQGSEA. Here the CDR3 reads CSVEVQGVDTQYF. CDR3 coding DNA: TGCAGCGTTGAAGTACAGGGGGTAGATACGCAGTATTTT.

This clonotype was seen at least ten times. V usage is TRBV20-1 and J usage is TRBJ1-4, with TRBD1 matching over 9 bases. Unmatched junction bases numbered 10, after V lost 3 bases and J lost 8 bases. The CDR3 sequence is 15 residues long. Germline CDR1 is DFQATT and CDR2 is SNEGSKA (reference sequence). The CDR3, as DNA: TGCAGTGCTAGGTCTCGGGACAGGGCGCAGGAAAAACTGTTTTTT. Translation gives CSARSRDRAQEKLFF.

The J gene is TRBJ2-1, the V gene TRBV28; 7 bases line up with TRBD2. The V gene's germline CDR1 is MDHEN and CDR2 SYDVKM. The CDR3 consists of 18 residues. With V trimmed by 6 bases and J by 0 bases, 14 bases remained unmatched. This CDR3 reads CASSTRDYSGSSYNEQFF. The CDR3 bases are TGTGCCAGCAGCACAAGGGACTACTCGGGGAGCTCCTACAATGAGCAGTTCTTC.

This clonotype has just one count. The chain uses TRBV3-1 and TRBJ2-2; D is uncertain. The germline V gene has CDR1 LGHDT and CDR2 YNNKEL (reference sequence). The V end was cut by 3 bases, the J end by 7 bases, with 18 bases between. CDR3 length equals 16 residues. The CDR3 DNA sequence: TGTGCCAGCAGCCATTTTAGGGTTGAGAGTAACGGGGAGCTGTTTTTT. Its translation: CASSHFRVESNGELFF.

Ten or more counts support this clonotype. This chain joins TRBV29-1 and TRBJ2-6, with 7 nucleotides matching TRBD2. The CDR3 loop spans 15 amino acids. Trimming at V came to 4 bases and at J to 0 bases, leaving 3 bases not matched to a gene. Germline V gene data show CDR1 as SQVTM and CDR2 as ANQGSEA. CDR3 residues: CSVGGGPSGANVLTF. The CDR3 DNA sequence: TGCAGCGTTGGGGGAGGGCCCTCTGGGGCCAACGTCCTGACTTTC.

This clonotype was seen many times. The rearrangement joins TRBV13 to TRBJ1-6; D might be TRBD1 (6 bases). V shed 5 bases and J shed 10 bases, with 15 bases lying between them. Germline V gene data show CDR1 as PRHDT and CDR2 as FYEKMQ (reference sequence). The length of the CDR3 is 14 residues. The CDR3 loop reads CASSPRGGGSPLHF. The CDR3 DNA sequence: TGTGCCAGCAGCCCCCGAGGGGGGGGATCACCCCTCCACTTT.

The genes are TRBV5-1 and TRBJ1-2, with a weak D call TRBD1 (5 bases). Looked up from germline, CDR1 is SGHRS and CDR2 is YFSETQ. The germline V and J ends were trimmed by 2 bases and 4 bases, with 12 bases remaining between them. The CDR3 is made up of 14 amino acids. In nucleotides, the CDR3 is TGCGCCAGCAGCTTCCTTCCTAGGGGCTATGGCTACACCTTC. Translating it yields CASSFLPRGYGYTF.